This entry concerns a single T cell receptor beta chain. This record belongs to a study of blood T cell repertoires in COVID-19. Study-level background: PBMCs, B-cell-depleted T cells, or T cells were the source of the cDNA or gDNA that made up the material.

CDR1 is SGHVS and CDR2 is FNYEAQ in the germline V gene. V lost 3 bases to trimming and J lost 1 base; unmatched junction nucleotides: 4. The CDR3 spans 15 residues. In the authors' workflow: Estimation of nucleated cell counts relied on the amplification of reference gene primers. Only in-frame clones appear in the TCRdb table, and some are missing; sequencing was by immunoSEQ multiplex PCR. Clonal size and the V and J genes are those of that table, whereas D and trimming came from the DNA. Seen here are 250,000 to 300,000 clones, 87% observed once, and the top ten hold roughly 2.4%. The chain couples TRBV7-6 to TRBJ2-3; 7 bases match TRBD2. This sequence was found in a woman aged 45-60 years who had recovered from COVID-19. Material: peripheral blood. In DNA, the CDR3 is TGTGCCAGCAGCTTCGCGGCGGGGGGCACAGATACGCAGTATTTT. Its protein is CASSFAAGGTDTQYF.